These 23 T cell receptor beta chains came from one sample sequenced in a study of T cell responses to AZD1222 COVID-19 vaccine. The table came from immunoSEQ multiplex PCR; TCRdb's copy has only in-frame clones and leaves some out. The sample shows about 97,000 clones, more than 85% of them seen only once. The specimen comprised peripheral blood, sampled on day 0 of AZD1222 vaccination. Receptor source: an adult in good health.

The chain employs TRBV27 and TRBJ2-5, with 8 nucleotides matching TRBD1. The CDR3 runs 15 residues. Germline V lookup: CDR1 MNHEY, CDR2 SMNVEV (reference sequence). The J segment lost 3 bases and the V segment lost 6 bases, leaving 9 bases of the junction unmatched. CDR3 loop: CASRRRAQGEETQYF. The CDR3, as DNA: TGTGCCAGCAGACGACGGGCACAGGGGGAAGAGACCCAGTACTTC.

The chain has TRBV7-6 and TRBJ2-2; TRBD1 is a possible D gene (5 bases). This CDR3 is 16 amino acids long. Germline assignment: CDR1 SGHVS and CDR2 FNYEAQ. The V and J ends lost 4 bases and 6 bases respectively, with 18 bases between them. CDR3 residues: CASSSTGPTGAGELFF. CDR3 sequence (DNA): TGTGCCAGCAGCTCTACCGGGCCCACAGGCGCCGGGGAGCTGTTTTTT.

This rearrangement joins TRBV28 to TRBJ2-2; perhaps TRBD1 as D (6 bases). This CDR3 has 14 amino acids. The germline V gene has CDR1 MDHEN and CDR2 SYDVKM. Between the trimmed V and J ends, which lost 9 bases and 5 bases, there was a span of 16 bases. CDR3 loop: CASSTRGATGELFF. The CDR3 bases are TGTGCCAGTTCCACCAGGGGCGCGACCGGGGAGCTGTTTTTT. The full variable domain, rest sourced from reference TRBV28 and TRBJ2-2, is DVKVTQSSRYLVKRTGEKVFLECVQDMDHENMFWYRQDPGLGLRLIYFSYDVKMKEKGDIPEGYSVSREKKERFSLILESASTNQTSMYLCASSTRGATGELFFGEGSRLTVL.

The V gene is TRBV29-1, the J gene TRBJ1-1; no reliable D call. Germline V lookup: CDR1 SQVTM, CDR2 ANQGSEA. The CDR3 is 11 residues long. V dropped 5 bases and J dropped 4 bases, with 8 bases sitting between them. CDR3 amino acids: CSVLLFTEAFF. CDR3 nucleotide sequence: TGCAGCGTTCTTCTCTTCACTGAAGCTTTCTTT. Filled out from reference TRBV29-1 and TRBJ1-1, the complete variable domain reads SAVISQKPSRDICQRGTSLTIQCQVDSQVTMMFWYRQQPGQSLTLIATANQGSEATYESGFVIDKFPISRPNLTFSTLTVSNMSPEDSSIYLCSVLLFTEAFFGQGTRLTVV.

The chain combines TRBV4-2 with TRBJ1-5; 7 bases fit TRBD1. The CDR3 contains 14 residues. CDR1 and CDR2 from the germline V gene are LGHNA and YNFKEQ. Trimming removed 1 base from V and 6 bases from J; junction bases left unmatched: 3. The CDR3 region is CASSQGQGFQPQHF. CDR3 nucleotides: TGTGCCAGCAGCCAAGGACAGGGTTTTCAGCCCCAGCATTTT.

The chain carries TRBV9 and TRBJ2-2; D is ambiguous. The CDR3 extends over 12 amino acids. In germline, CDR1 is SGDLS, CDR2 YYNGEE. The V and J ends lost 4 bases and 3 bases respectively, with 4 bases between them. The CDR3, as DNA: TGTGCCAGCAGCAAACACACCGGGGAGCTGTTTTTT. It specifies CASSKHTGELFF.

The V gene is TRBV5-1, the J gene TRBJ1-6, with D hard to call. Germline V gene sequence: CDR1 SGHRS, CDR2 YFSETQ. Between the trimmed V and J ends, which lost 2 bases and 5 bases, there was a span of 8 bases. CDR3 length: 14 amino acids. CDR3: CASSFSPHNSPLHF. CDR3 nucleotides: TGCGCCAGCAGCTTTTCCCCTCATAATTCACCCCTCCACTTT.

The CDR3 DNA is TGTGCCAGCAGCACACTAGCCTTCTCCTACAATGAGCAGTTCTTC. Its translation: CASSTLAFSYNEQFF. The V gene is TRBV7-6, the J gene TRBJ2-1; weak D call: TRBD2 (6 bases). The CDR3 totals 15 residues. Trimming cost V 5 bases and J 0 bases, with 11 bases left between them. Germline values: CDR1 SGHVS, CDR2 FNYEAQ.

The V and J genes are TRBV7-2 and TRBJ2-1; D perhaps matches TRBD2 (5 bases). Trimming took off 5 bases at V and 9 bases at J, with 20 bases between the two ends. The CDR3 has 15 residues. The germline V gene encodes CDR1 SGHTA and CDR2 FQGNSA. The CDR3 DNA reads as TGTGCCAGCAGCCCCCAGCTCGCGGGCGGCAGTGAGCAGTTCTTC. It yields the protein CASSPQLAGGSEQFF.

The chain carries TRBV15 and TRBJ2-1; a weak D match, TRBD2 (6 bases). Germline loops: CDR1 LNHNV, CDR2 YYDKDF (reference sequence). V was cut by 5 bases and J by 7 bases, with 15 bases left in between. The CDR3 is 14 amino acids. The CDR3 spells CATSSWGVKNEQFF. CDR3 DNA: TGTGCCACCAGCTCATGGGGGGTTAAGAATGAGCAGTTCTTC.

This clone was detected a few times. The V gene is TRBV28, the J gene TRBJ1-1; 10 bases align to TRBD1. V was clipped by 7 bases and J by 1 base; unmatched bases: 9. The CDR3 contains 16 residues. The germline V gene has CDR1 MDHEN and CDR2 SYDVKM. The CDR3 sequence is CASTPGTGAGNTEAFF. The CDR3, as DNA: TGTGCCAGCACCCCGGGGACAGGGGCGGGGAACACTGAAGCTTTCTTT. The complete variable domain, with remaining parts taken from reference TRBV28 and TRBJ1-1, reads DVKVTQSSRYLVKRTGEKVFLECVQDMDHENMFWYRQDPGLGLRLIYFSYDVKMKEKGDIPEGYSVSREKKERFSLILESASTNQTSMYLCASTPGTGAGNTEAFFGQGTRLTVV.

The chain carries TRBV2 and TRBJ2-5; the match to TRBD1 covers 10 bases. CDR1 is SNHLY, CDR2 FYNNEI, per germline. The CDR3 sequence is 15 residues long. Trimming cost V 6 bases and J 5 bases; bases outside gene matches: 9. The CDR3 protein is CASSVGTGAGETQYF. CDR3 nucleotides: TGTGCCAGCAGCGTTGGGACAGGGGCAGGGGAGACCCAGTACTTC.

This chain connects TRBV28 to TRBJ2-7; possible D gene TRBD2, 6 bases. The CDR3 runs 15 residues. Germline values: CDR1 MDHEN, CDR2 SYDVKM. Trimming left V 6 bases short and J 2 bases short, with 17 bases between. The CDR3 region is CASSTPGTGTYEQYF. Here the CDR3 DNA reads TGTGCCAGCAGCACCCCCGGGACTGGGACCTACGAGCAGTACTTC.

The sample holds a few counts of this clone. The chain is built from TRBV7-9 and TRBJ1-5; no clear D gene. The germline CDR1 and CDR2 sequences are SEHNR and FQNEAQ (reference sequence). Trimming shortened V by 1 base and J by 0 bases, and 4 bases separated the two germline ends. The CDR3 has 14 residues. Written as DNA, the CDR3 is TGTGCCAGCAGCTTAGAGAATAGCAATCAGCCCCAGCATTTT. It encodes CASSLENSNQPQHF.

Only one count was recorded for this clone. V gene TRBV5-1 combines with J gene TRBJ1-4; 7 bases agree with TRBD1. Losses at the gene ends were 0 bases for V and 7 bases for J; bases not matched to a gene: 6. This CDR3 contains 15 residues. CDR1 and CDR2 from the germline V gene are SGHRS and YFSETQ. The CDR3 is CASSLAGTEGEKLFF. CDR3 bases: TGCGCCAGCAGCTTGGCCGGGACAGAGGGTGAAAAACTGTTTTTT.

The chain combines TRBV28 with TRBJ1-1; TRBD1 is a possible D gene (5 bases). The V gene's germline CDR1 is MDHEN and CDR2 SYDVKM. V shed 10 bases and J shed 1 base, with 16 bases lying between them. There are 14 residues in the CDR3. The CDR3 sequence is CATLKHDRNTEAFF. For the CDR3, the DNA is TGTGCCACCCTTAAACACGACAGGAACACTGAAGCTTTCTTT.

Only one count was recorded for this clone. J is TRBJ2-1 and V is TRBV5-1; TRBD2 matches at 10 bases. The CDR3 is 17 residues long. The germline CDR1 and CDR2 sequences are SGHRS and YFSETQ. V lost 4 bases to trimming and J lost 6 bases; unmatched junction nucleotides: 13. The CDR3 DNA reads TGCGCCAGCAGCCTTCGAGCTAGCGGGAGTCGCGGCAATGAGCAGTTCTTC. Its translation is CASSLRASGSRGNEQFF. The whole variable domain, remainder taken from reference TRBV5-1 and TRBJ2-1, is KAGVTQTPRYLIKTRGQQVTLSCSPISGHRSVSWYQQTPGQGLQFLFEYFSETQRNKGNFPGRFSGRQFSNSRSEMNVSTLELGDSALYLCASSLRASGSRGNEQFFGPGTRLTVL.

The chain has TRBV28 and TRBJ1-1, with D possibly being TRBD1 (5 bases). Deletions cut 6 bases from V and 0 bases from J, with 11 bases between. The CDR3 extends over 14 amino acids. Germline-derived CDR1 and CDR2 are MDHEN and SYDVKM. CDR3 protein: CASRKGIMNTEAFF. The DNA for the CDR3 is TGTGCCAGCAGGAAGGGGATCATGAACACTGAAGCTTTCTTT.

The V gene is TRBV7-6, the J gene TRBJ2-2; 8 nucleotides align to TRBD1. The CDR3 consists of 16 residues. Germline CDR1 SGHVS, CDR2 FNYEAQ. Losses at the gene ends were 1 base for V and 6 bases for J; bases not matched to a gene: 7. CDR3 amino acids: CASSLDQGALAGELFF. The DNA of the CDR3 is TGTGCCAGCAGCTTAGATCAGGGGGCCCTCGCCGGGGAGCTGTTTTTT.

The genes are TRBV21-1 and TRBJ1-1. TRBV21-1 is noted as a pseudogene. This CDR3 region has 15 residues. The CDR3: CASSKQSRGLLEAFF. CDR3 nucleotides: TGTGCCAGCAGCAAACAGAGTCGGGGGCTGTTGGAAGCTTTCTTT.

The rearrangement uses TRBV11-3 and TRBJ1-1; D uncertain. The CDR3 contains 13 residues. Germline V CDR1 and CDR2: SGHNT, YENEEA. The V and J ends lost 3 bases and 0 bases respectively, with 5 bases between them. The CDR3 nucleotides read TGTGCCAGCAGCTTTCAGATGAACACTGAAGCTTTCTTT. Encoded protein: CASSFQMNTEAFF.

The sample holds one count of this clone. CDR3 nucleotides: TGTGCCAGTAGTATGGTCCTAGCGGAATCCTACGAGCAGTACTTC. It encodes CASSMVLAESYEQYF. The V call is TRBV19, the J call TRBJ2-7; the match to TRBD2 covers 7 bases. Germline values: CDR1 LNHDA, CDR2 SQIVND (reference sequence). V lost 3 bases and J lost 1; bases outside the gene matches: 6. This CDR3 comprises 15 residues.

The chain is built from TRBV30 and TRBJ1-5, with unresolved D. Looked up from germline, CDR1 is GTSNPN and CDR2 is SVGIG (reference sequence). This CDR3 is built from 12 residues. The V end was cut by 0 bases, the J end by 5 bases, with 5 bases between. As DNA, the CDR3 is TGTGCCTGGAGTGTAACACATCAGCCCCAGCATTTT. It codes for CAWSVTHQPQHF.